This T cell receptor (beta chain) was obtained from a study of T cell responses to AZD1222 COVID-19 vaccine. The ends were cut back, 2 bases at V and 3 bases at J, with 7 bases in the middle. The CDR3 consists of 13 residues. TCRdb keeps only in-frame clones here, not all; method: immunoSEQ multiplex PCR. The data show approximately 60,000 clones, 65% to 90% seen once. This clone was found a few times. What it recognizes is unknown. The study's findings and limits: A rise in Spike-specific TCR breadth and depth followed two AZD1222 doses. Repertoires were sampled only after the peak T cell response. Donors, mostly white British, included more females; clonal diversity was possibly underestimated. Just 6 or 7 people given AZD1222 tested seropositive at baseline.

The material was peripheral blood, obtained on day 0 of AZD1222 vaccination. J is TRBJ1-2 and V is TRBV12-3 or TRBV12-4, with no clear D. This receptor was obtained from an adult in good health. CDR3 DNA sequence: TGTGCCAGCAGTTTAAGGGAGGACTATGGCTACACCTTC. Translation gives CASSLREDYGYTF.